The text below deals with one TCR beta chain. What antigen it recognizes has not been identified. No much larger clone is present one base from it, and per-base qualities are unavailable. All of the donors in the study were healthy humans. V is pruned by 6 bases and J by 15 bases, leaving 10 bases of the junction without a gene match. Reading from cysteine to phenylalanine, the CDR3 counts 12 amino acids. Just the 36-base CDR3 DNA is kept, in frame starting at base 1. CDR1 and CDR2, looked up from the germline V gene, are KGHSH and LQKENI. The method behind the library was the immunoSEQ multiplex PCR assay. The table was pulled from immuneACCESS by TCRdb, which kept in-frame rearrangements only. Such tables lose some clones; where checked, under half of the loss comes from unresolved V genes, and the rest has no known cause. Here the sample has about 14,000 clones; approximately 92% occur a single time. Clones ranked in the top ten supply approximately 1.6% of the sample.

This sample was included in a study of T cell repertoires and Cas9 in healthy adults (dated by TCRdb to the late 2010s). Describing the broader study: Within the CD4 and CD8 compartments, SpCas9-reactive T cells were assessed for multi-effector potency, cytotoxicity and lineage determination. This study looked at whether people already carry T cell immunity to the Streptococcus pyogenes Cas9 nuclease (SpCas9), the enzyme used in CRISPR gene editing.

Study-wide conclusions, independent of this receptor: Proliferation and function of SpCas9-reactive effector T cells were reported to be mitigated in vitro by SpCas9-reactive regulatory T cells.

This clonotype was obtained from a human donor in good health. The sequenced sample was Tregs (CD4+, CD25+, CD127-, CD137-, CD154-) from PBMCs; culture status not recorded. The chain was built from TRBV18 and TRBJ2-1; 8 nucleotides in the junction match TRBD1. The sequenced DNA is TGTGCCAGCTCCCGACAGGGGCGAGAGGTGTTCTTC. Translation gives CASSRQGREVFF.